What follows are 16 T cell receptor beta chains derived from one specimen sequenced in a study of shared clonotypes between healthy human individuals. Sequenced by immunoSEQ multiplex PCR; TCRdb stores in-frame clones only, minus some. The data contain about 2.1 million clones, 90% to 95% of them singletons. Terminally differentiated effector memory CD45RA+ cells were excluded by CCR7 positive selection of CD45RO-negative cells. Sample: naive CD8+ T cells from PBMCs. The receptors come from a man aged 18 to 29 in good health. Some clones in this sample may be carry-over from other donors' samples.

The V and J genes are TRBV4-3 and TRBJ2-7; 7 positions agree with TRBD2. Germline V gives CDR1 LGHNA, CDR2 YSLEER. Trimming removed 2 bases from V and 1 base from J; junction bases left unmatched: 5. The length of the CDR3 is 15 residues. The CDR3 region is CASSQIAGLSYEQYF. In DNA form, the CDR3 reads TGCGCCAGCAGCCAAATAGCGGGCTTATCCTACGAGCAGTACTTC.

The chain carries TRBV9 and TRBJ2-7, with 9 positions matching TRBD2. The CDR3 is 18 amino acids. In germline, CDR1 is SGDLS, CDR2 YYNGEE. J lost 2 bases, V lost 1 base, and 13 bases had no gene match. CDR3: CASSVSSKLTSGPYEQYF. As DNA, the CDR3 is TGTGCCAGCAGCGTAAGCTCAAAACTTACTAGCGGGCCCTACGAGCAGTACTTC. The complete variable domain, with remaining parts taken from reference TRBV9 and TRBJ2-7, reads DSGVTQTPKHLITATGQRVTLRCSPRSGDLSVYWYQQSLDQGLQFLIQYYNGEERAKGNILERFSAQQFPDLHSELNLSSLELGDSALYFCASSVSSKLTSGPYEQYFGPGTRLTVT.

J is TRBJ2-7 and V is TRBV7-9; TRBD1 might be the D (6 bases). V was shortened by 4 bases and J by 2 bases, with 15 bases between the two germline ends. CDR1 is SEHNR and CDR2 is FQNEAQ in the germline V gene (reference sequence). The CDR3 runs 15 residues. The CDR3 nucleotides are TGTGCCAGCAGCTCGACAGGTTCAGTCACCTACGAGCAGTACTTC. It specifies CASSSTGSVTYEQYF. The variable domain in full, completed from reference TRBV7-9 and TRBJ2-7, reads DTGVSQNPRHKITKRGQNVTFRCDPISEHNRLYWYRQTLGQGPEFLTYFQNEAQLEKSRLLSDRFSAERPKGSFSTLEIQRTEQGDSAMYLCASSSTGSVTYEQYFGPGTRLTVT.

The rearrangement uses TRBV18 and TRBJ1-2; D may be TRBD1 (5 bases). The CDR3 consists of 15 residues. CDR1 and CDR2 (germline): KGHSH, LQKENI. Trimming took 5 bases from V and 1 from J, leaving 14 bases between them. The CDR3 is CASSSRGRVNYGYTF. CDR3 DNA sequence: TGTGCCAGCTCATCCCGGGGCAGGGTTAACTATGGCTACACCTTC.

Concerning this clone: One end of the junction fails to match germline, which may point to a read error. The rearrangement uses TRBV7-9 and TRBJ1-2; TRBD1 is a possible D gene (5 bases). The length of the CDR3 is 12 residues. Germline V gene lookup returns CDR1 SEHNR and CDR2 FQNEAQ (reference sequence). The CDR3 is CASSLSGEGRSF. The CDR3 nucleotides read TGTGCCAGCAGCTTATCCGGAGAGGGGAGATCCTTC.

Concerning this clone itself: Other nucleotide sequences from this sample produce the same CDR3. The chain uses TRBV9 and TRBJ2-6; D gene uncertain. The V and J ends lost 8 bases and 0 bases respectively, with 6 bases between them. Looked up from germline, CDR1 is SGDLS and CDR2 is YYNGEE. The CDR3 spans 13 residues. CDR3 sequence reads: CASSPSGANVLTF. The CDR3 DNA is TGTGCCAGTTCCCCCTCTGGGGCCAACGTCCTGACTTTC.

J is TRBJ2-7 and V is TRBV7-9; 10 bases map to TRBD1. Losses at the gene ends were 5 bases for V and 7 bases for J; bases not matched to a gene: 8. The CDR3 has 14 amino acids. CDR1 and CDR2 (germline): SEHNR, FQNEAQ (reference sequence). The CDR3 sequence is CASSLRQGAGEQYF. DNA of the CDR3: TGTGCCAGCAGCCTCAGACAGGGGGCGGGAGAGCAGTACTTC.

V usage is TRBV5-8 and J usage is TRBJ1-2, with D possibly TRBD1 on 5 matching bases. The CDR3 runs 15 residues. V was pared by 0 bases and J by 6 bases, with 15 bases between. Germline V CDR1 and CDR2: SGHTS, YDEGEE. The chain's CDR3 is CASSLVGEALNGYTF. The CDR3 bases are TGTGCCAGCAGCTTGGTGGGGGAGGCCCTGAATGGCTACACCTTC. Filled out from reference TRBV5-8 and TRBJ1-2, the complete variable domain reads EAGVTQSPTHLIKTRGQQATLRCSPISGHTSVYWYQQALGLGLQFLLWYDEGEERNRGNFPPRFSGRQFPNYSSELNVNALELEDSALYLCASSLVGEALNGYTFGSGTRLTVV.

The J gene is TRBJ2-3, the V gene TRBV4-1; D not certain. The germline V and J ends were trimmed by 4 bases and 4 bases, with 12 bases remaining between them. There are 14 residues in the CDR3. Looked up from germline, CDR1 is MGHRA and CDR2 is YSYEKL. The CDR3 coding sequence is TGCGCCAGCAGCCCCCACTGGGAACCAGATACGCAGTATTTT. It translates to CASSPHWEPDTQYF.

The chain joins TRBV19 to TRBJ1-2, with 10 bases that match TRBD1. J gave up 7 bases and V 5 bases, and 13 bases lay outside the gene matches. The CDR3 extends over 16 amino acids. The germline gives CDR1 LNHDA, CDR2 SQIVND (reference sequence). This CDR3 is CASSPMTGGFFGGYTF. CDR3 sequence (DNA): TGTGCCAGTAGTCCGATGACAGGGGGCTTCTTCGGTGGCTACACCTTC.

This clone was detected a few times. The same CDR3 also results from other DNA sequences found in this sample. The rearrangement links TRBV27 to TRBJ2-7, with unresolved D. This CDR3 has 13 amino acids. Germline V gene data show CDR1 as MNHEY and CDR2 as SMNVEV (reference sequence). Trimming pared 2 bases from V and 3 bases from J, leaving 8 bases between. CDR3 coding DNA: TGTGCCAGCAGTTTAGGGCAGAACTACGAGCAGTACTTC. Translating it yields CASSLGQNYEQYF.

J is TRBJ1-3 and V is TRBV27; the D is unclear. This CDR3 spans 16 amino acids. Germline V gene sequence: CDR1 MNHEY, CDR2 SMNVEV (reference sequence). Trimming left V 5 bases short and J 0 bases short, with 14 bases between. CDR3 in DNA: TGTGCCAGCAGTCAACATATAGCCGCCTCTGGAAACACCATATATTTT. Amino acid sequence: CASSQHIAASGNTIYF.

The CDR3 sequence: CASSLGTDINTEAFF. As DNA, the CDR3 is TGTGCCAGCAGCTTAGGGACTGACATCAACACTGAAGCTTTCTTT. V is TRBV7-9 and J is TRBJ1-1, with no clear D. Germline V gene lookup returns CDR1 SEHNR and CDR2 FQNEAQ (reference sequence). CDR3 length equals 15 residues. Trimming cost V 1 base and J 2 bases, with 11 bases left between them.

As concerns this clone: Other DNA sequences in the same sample also yield this CDR3. The rearrangement links TRBV2 to TRBJ2-5; TRBD1 matches 7 bases. There are 14 residues in the CDR3. Germline V gene data show CDR1 as SNHLY and CDR2 as FYNNEI. V shed 2 bases, J shed 1 base, and the junction held 1 base outside the gene matches. As DNA, the CDR3 is TGTGCCAGCAGTGAAAGGACAGGCCAAGAGACCCAGTACTTC. Amino acids: CASSERTGQETQYF.

This chain links TRBV19 with TRBJ1-1, with 7 bases lining up with TRBD1. The CDR3 length is 17 residues. V lost 7 bases to trimming and J lost 1 base; unmatched junction nucleotides: 15. Germline V CDR1 and CDR2: LNHDA, SQIVND (reference sequence). This chain's CDR3 is CASTELGRGSQNTEAFF. CDR3 nucleotides: TGTGCCAGTACGGAACTGGGCAGGGGGTCACAGAACACTGAAGCTTTCTTT.

J is TRBJ2-7 and V is TRBV19; D not resolved. V lost 1 base to trimming and J lost 5 bases, with 12 bases between them. The V gene's germline CDR1 is LNHDA and CDR2 SQIVND (reference sequence). The CDR3 contains 14 residues. The CDR3 DNA reads as TGTGCCAGTAGTATAGGGGCAGCCACCCACGAGCAGTACTTC. Amino acid sequence: CASSIGAATHEQYF.